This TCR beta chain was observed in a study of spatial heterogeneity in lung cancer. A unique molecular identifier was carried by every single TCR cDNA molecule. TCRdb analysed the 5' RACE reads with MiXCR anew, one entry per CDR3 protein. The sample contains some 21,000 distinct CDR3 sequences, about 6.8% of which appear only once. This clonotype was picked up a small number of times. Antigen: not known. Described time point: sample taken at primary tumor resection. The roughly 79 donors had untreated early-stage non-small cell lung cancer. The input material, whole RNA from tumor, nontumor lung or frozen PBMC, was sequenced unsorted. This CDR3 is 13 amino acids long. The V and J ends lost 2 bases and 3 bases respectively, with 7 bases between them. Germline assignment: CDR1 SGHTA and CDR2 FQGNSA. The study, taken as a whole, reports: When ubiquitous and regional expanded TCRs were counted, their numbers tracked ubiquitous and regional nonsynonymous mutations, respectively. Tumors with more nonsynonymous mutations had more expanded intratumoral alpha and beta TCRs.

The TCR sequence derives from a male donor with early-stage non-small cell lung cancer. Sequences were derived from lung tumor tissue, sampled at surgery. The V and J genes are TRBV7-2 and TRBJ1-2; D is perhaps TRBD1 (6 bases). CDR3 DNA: TGTGCCAGCAGCTTAAGGGGGGACTATGGCTACACCTTC. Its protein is CASSLRGDYGYTF.